These 27 T cell receptor beta chains share one sample of origin, sequenced in a study of Tregs in tolerant kidney transplant recipients (dated 2019 in TCRdb). Library preparation employed the immunoSEQ multiplex PCR assay. Entries here come from immuneACCESS through TCRdb and include only in-frame sequences with V and J called. Some clones fail to appear in such tables; in the studies checked, an unresolved V gene covers under half of the shortfall, and the cause of the remainder is unknown. The sample includes under 4,000 clones, with 80% to 90% observed a single time. The ten most abundant clones make up around 1.6% of the sample. Explained via the paper, the time point label denotes: blood sample drawn before combined kidney and bone marrow transplant. Sample: Tregs from blood, taken before the transplant. Receptors originate from a human donor who received a combined kidney and bone marrow transplant.

The chain couples TRBV9 to TRBJ2-7; 13 nucleotides align to TRBD2. CDR1 and CDR2 from the germline V gene are SGDLS and YYNGEE. The V segment lost 0 bases and the J segment 2 bases; nucleotides outside the gene matches: 2. This CDR3 has 16 residues. The CDR3 is CASSVGGLAGTYEQYF. CDR3 coding DNA: TGTGCCAGCAGCGTAGGGGGACTAGCGGGGACCTACGAGCAGTACTTC.

The rearrangement uses TRBV28 and TRBJ1-5, with TRBD1 matching 8 bases. J gave up 4 bases and V 6 bases, and 5 bases lay outside the gene matches. CDR3 size: 14 residues. Germline CDR1 and CDR2: MDHEN and SYDVKM. CDR3 coding DNA: TGTGCCAGCAGGACCTGGGACAGGAATCAGCCCCAGCATTTT. This encodes CASRTWDRNQPQHF.

A single count supports this clone. The chain has TRBV18 and TRBJ1-5; 7 nucleotides match TRBD1. The CDR3 is 13 amino acids. The V gene's germline CDR1 is KGHSH and CDR2 LQKENI. Trimming at V came to 6 bases and at J to 7 bases, leaving 6 bases not matched to a gene. The CDR3 loop is CASSGTEDQPQHF. The CDR3 nucleotides read TGTGCCAGCTCCGGGACAGAGGACCAGCCCCAGCATTTT.

J is TRBJ2-5 and V is TRBV11-1; D might be TRBD2 (7 bases). This CDR3 spans 16 amino acids. Trimming took off 2 bases at V and 0 bases at J, with 13 bases between the two ends. The V gene's germline CDR1 is SGHAT and CDR2 FQDESV (reference sequence). For the CDR3, the DNA is TGTGCCAGCAGCTTATGGGGGGGCAGGGACCAAGAGACCCAGTACTTC. Translating gives CASSLWGGRDQETQYF. The whole variable domain, remainder taken from reference TRBV11-1 and TRBJ2-5, is EAEVAQSPRYKITEKSQAVAFWCDPISGHATLYWYRQILGQGPELLVQFQDESVVDDSQLPKDRFSAERLKGVDSTLKIQPAELGDSAMYLCASSLWGGRDQETQYFGPGTRLLVL.

In its sample, this clone was seen once. The genes are TRBV7-6 and TRBJ2-2, with 10 nucleotides matching TRBD2. After removal of 0 bases from V and 0 bases from J, the junction contained 4 bases not matched to a gene. CDR3 length: 18 amino acids. Per germline, CDR1 SGHVS and CDR2 FNYEAQ. DNA for the CDR3: TGTGCCAGCAGCTTAGCCCCGGGACTAGCGTCGAACACCGGGGAGCTGTTTTTT. As protein: CASSLAPGLASNTGELFF.

J is TRBJ2-7 and V is TRBV5-4, with 16 bases matching TRBD2. This CDR3 region has 18 residues. Losses at the gene ends were 4 bases for V and 5 bases for J; bases not matched to a gene: 12. Germline CDR1 reads SGHNT; CDR2 reads YYREEE (reference sequence). This CDR3 reads CASSPAGTSGRALHEQYF. CDR3 nucleotide sequence: TGTGCCAGCAGCCCCGCCGGGACTAGCGGGAGGGCTCTCCACGAGCAGTACTTC.

V gene TRBV11-2 combines with J gene TRBJ2-2; 8 positions agree with TRBD2. The CDR3 sequence is 14 residues long. The V gene's germline CDR1 is SGHAT and CDR2 FQNNGV. The V segment lost 5 bases and the J segment 5 bases; nucleotides outside the gene matches: 4. CDR3: CASSPGGVTGELFF. The CDR3 region has the DNA TGTGCCAGCAGCCCCGGGGGGGTAACCGGGGAGCTGTTTTTT.

V usage is TRBV5-8 and J usage is TRBJ2-7; 8 positions agree with TRBD2. CDR3 size: 14 residues. Trimming removed 4 bases from V and 6 bases from J; junction bases left unmatched: 9. The V gene's germline CDR1 is SGHTS and CDR2 YDEGEE. CDR3 sequence: CASSPPGGGFEQYF. Written as DNA, the CDR3 is TGTGCCAGCAGCCCTCCCGGGGGGGGCTTCGAGCAGTACTTC.

The V call is TRBV28, the J call TRBJ2-7, with 9 nucleotides matching TRBD1. The germline gives CDR1 MDHEN, CDR2 SYDVKM. V lost 3 bases, J lost 3 bases, and 6 bases stayed unmatched. The CDR3 spans 15 residues. The CDR3 nucleotides read TGTGCCAGCAGTTTGTCGGGACAGGGTTTCTACGAGCAGTACTTC. Translated, it gives CASSLSGQGFYEQYF.

The chain combines TRBV19 with TRBJ2-2, with 7 bases identical to TRBD2. From germline, CDR1 is LNHDA and CDR2 SQIVND (reference sequence). The length of the CDR3 is 16 residues. Germline trimming cut 5 bases from V and 0 bases from J; bases unmatched to any gene: 6. CDR3 sequence (DNA): TGTGCCAGTAGTCAGTATGGGGGGGCGAACACCGGGGAGCTGTTTTTT. It translates to CASSQYGGANTGELFF.

The CDR3 sequence: CASLPGQAAYEQYF. CDR3 bases: TGTGCCAGTTTACCGGGACAGGCCGCCTACGAGCAGTACTTC. The V gene is TRBV28, the J gene TRBJ2-7; 8 bases are a match to TRBD1. The CDR3 runs 14 residues. The germline gives CDR1 MDHEN, CDR2 SYDVKM. V lost 9 bases and J lost 2; bases outside the gene matches: 9.

A few counts support this clone. This chain joins TRBV9 and TRBJ2-3, with D perhaps matching TRBD1 (5 bases). Germline-derived CDR1 and CDR2 are SGDLS and YYNGEE. The CDR3 loop spans 14 amino acids. V was pared by 2 bases and J by 0 bases, with 7 bases between. The CDR3, as DNA: TGTGCCAGCAGCGTGACAGCTAGCACAGATACGCAGTATTTT. It specifies CASSVTASTDTQYF. Full variable domain (missing parts from reference TRBV9 and TRBJ2-3): DSGVTQTPKHLITATGQRVTLRCSPRSGDLSVYWYQQSLDQGLQFLIQYYNGEERAKGNILERFSAQQFPDLHSELNLSSLELGDSALYFCASSVTASTDTQYFGPGTRLTVL.

This chain links TRBV19 with TRBJ1-2, with TRBD1 matching over 9 bases. The CDR3 totals 13 residues. CDR1 is LNHDA and CDR2 is SQIVND in the germline V gene (reference sequence). Unmatched junction bases numbered 2, after V lost 5 bases and J lost 4 bases. The CDR3, as DNA: TGTGCCAGTAGTCCGGGACAGGGCTATGGCTACACCTTC. Its protein product is CASSPGQGYGYTF.

This chain links TRBV19 with TRBJ2-1, with D unclear. Per the germline V gene, CDR1 is LNHDA and CDR2 is SQIVND (reference sequence). This CDR3 has 14 residues. V lost 3 bases and J 5 bases, leaving 11 bases between the germline ends. Here the CDR3 reads CASSISWLDNEQFF. The DNA for the CDR3 is TGTGCCAGTAGTATCTCATGGCTTGACAATGAGCAGTTCTTC.

This clone was recorded only once. This chain joins TRBV2 and TRBJ2-7; possible D gene TRBD1, 5 bases. V lost 8 bases to trimming and J lost 6 bases, with 17 bases between them. Germline CDR1 is SNHLY and CDR2 is FYNNEI. The CDR3 covers 13 residues. CDR3 in amino acids: CASQDTELGEQYF. In DNA form, the CDR3 reads TGTGCCAGCCAGGACACGGAACTTGGCGAGCAGTACTTC.

The V and J genes are TRBV11-2 and TRBJ2-3, with unresolved D. This CDR3 region has 12 residues. CDR1 SGHAT and CDR2 FQNNGV come from the germline V gene. Between the trimmed V and J ends, which lost 2 bases and 3 bases, there was a span of 3 bases. As DNA, the CDR3 is TGTGCCAGCAGCTTAATAACAGATACGCAGTATTTT. This codes for CASSLITDTQYF. The full variable domain, in which reference TRBV11-2 and TRBJ2-3 provide the parts outside the CDR3, is EAGVAQSPRYKIIEKRQSVAFWCNPISGHATLYWYQQILGQGPKLLIQFQNNGVVDDSQLPKDRFSAERLKGVDSTLKIQPAKLEDSAVYLCASSLITDTQYFGPGTRLTVL.

The chain has TRBV19 and TRBJ2-7; TRBD1 might be the D (6 bases). V lost 5 bases and J 2 bases, leaving 13 bases between the germline ends. The V gene's germline CDR1 is LNHDA and CDR2 SQIVND (reference sequence). The CDR3 runs to 14 residues. The CDR3 region has the DNA TGTGCCAGTAGTTTCGACAGGCGCCCCTACGAGCAGTACTTC. This codes for CASSFDRRPYEQYF.

This clone was seen a single time. V usage is TRBV10-3 and J usage is TRBJ1-5; 10 bases are shared with TRBD1. CDR3 length equals 14 residues. The germline CDR1 and CDR2 sequences are ENHRY and SYGVKD. The V gene end was trimmed by 4 bases and the J gene end by 6 bases; junction bases not matched to a gene: 3. CDR3 sequence reads: CAISGGTGVQPQHF. The DNA of the CDR3 is TGTGCCATCAGTGGGGGGACAGGGGTTCAGCCCCAGCATTTT.

This chain connects TRBV5-1 to TRBJ2-7; TRBD1 matches 9 bases. Per the germline V gene, CDR1 is SGHRS and CDR2 is YFSETQ. The V and J ends lost 2 bases and 7 bases, in that order; junction bases with no gene match: 10. The CDR3 length is 15 residues. The CDR3 DNA follows: TGCGCCAGCAGCTTTGGAGGGACAGGGCCTAAGGAGCAGTACTTC. Its translation is CASSFGGTGPKEQYF.

The CDR3 nucleotides read TGTGCCAGCAGCCAAGGAGGAGGGAGGGACTCCTACGAGCAGTACTTC. Translation gives CASSQGGGRDSYEQYF. The chain uses TRBV4-2 and TRBJ2-7, with 7 bases lining up with TRBD2. The CDR3 contains 16 residues. Germline V lookup: CDR1 LGHNA, CDR2 YNFKEQ. The trim removed 1 base at V and 0 bases at J, leaving 6 bases unmatched.

This clone was detected only a few times. CDR3 sequence (DNA): TGTGCCTGGAGCACAGGGACAGGAAACACCATATATTTT. Protein product: CAWSTGTGNTIYF. The chain links TRBV30 to TRBJ1-3; D is possibly TRBD1 (6 bases). This CDR3 region has 13 residues. Per germline, CDR1 GTSNPN and CDR2 SVGIG (reference sequence). Trimming removed 3 bases from V and 4 bases from J, with 10 bases in between. The variable domain in full, completed from reference TRBV30 and TRBJ1-3, reads SQTIHQWPATLVQPVGSPLSLECTVEGTSNPNLYWYRQAAGRGLQLLFYSVGIGQISSEVPQNLSASRPQDRQFILSSKKLLLSDSGFYLCAWSTGTGNTIYFGEGSWLTVV.

The chain links TRBV28 to TRBJ2-6; D gene ambiguous. The CDR3 contains 18 residues. V lost 4 bases to trimming and J lost 0 bases, with 16 bases between them. In germline, CDR1 is MDHEN, CDR2 SYDVKM. In DNA, the CDR3 is TGTGCCAGCAGTTATATCCCCCAGCTAGGCTCTGGGGCCAACGTCCTGACTTTC. It translates to CASSYIPQLGSGANVLTF.

The chain carries TRBV11-2 and TRBJ1-3, with D tentatively TRBD1 (6 bases). This CDR3 is 17 amino acids long. Germline-derived CDR1 and CDR2 are SGHAT and FQNNGV. The V gene lost 2 bases and the J gene lost 5 bases, with 19 bases spanning the gap. CDR3 sequence: CASSLRGGRDLRNTIYF. The CDR3 DNA follows: TGTGCCAGCAGCTTAAGGGGGGGCAGAGACCTGAGAAACACCATATATTTT. The full variable domain, in which reference TRBV11-2 and TRBJ1-3 provide the parts outside the CDR3, is EAGVAQSPRYKIIEKRQSVAFWCNPISGHATLYWYQQILGQGPKLLIQFQNNGVVDDSQLPKDRFSAERLKGVDSTLKIQPAKLEDSAVYLCASSLRGGRDLRNTIYFGEGSWLTVV.

This chain links TRBV5-4 with TRBJ1-4; unclear D gene. This CDR3 contains 15 residues. Germline assignment: CDR1 SGHNT and CDR2 YYREEE (reference sequence). Trimming removed 0 bases at V and 6 bases at J, with 12 bases between. In DNA form, the CDR3 reads TGTGCCAGCAGCTTGGGAGGGAGCGGGGATGAAAAACTGTTTTTT. Its translation: CASSLGGSGDEKLFF.

The chain is built from TRBV2 and TRBJ2-1; 8 bases fit TRBD1. The germline gives CDR1 SNHLY, CDR2 FYNNEI. This CDR3 comprises 13 residues. V trimming: 4 bases; J trimming: 7 bases; junction bases outside the gene matches: 3. CDR3 protein: CASSGRTGNEQFF. In DNA form, the CDR3 reads TGTGCCAGCAGTGGTAGGACAGGGAATGAGCAGTTCTTC.

The J gene is TRBJ2-5, the V gene TRBV6-1; TRBD2 matches at 10 bases. After removal of 2 bases from V and 5 bases from J, the junction contained 11 bases not matched to a gene. The CDR3 is 17 residues long. Germline assignment: CDR1 MNHNS and CDR2 SASEGT. CDR3: CASSEWPSGSSRETQYF. The CDR3 bases are TGTGCCAGCAGTGAATGGCCTAGCGGGAGTTCTCGGGAGACCCAGTACTTC.

This clone was picked up one time. This chain connects TRBV28 to TRBJ2-1; perhaps TRBD2 as D (7 bases). Between the trimmed V and J ends, which lost 5 bases and 3 bases, there was a span of 11 bases. The CDR3 consists of 14 residues. Germline V lookup: CDR1 MDHEN, CDR2 SYDVKM. CDR3 in amino acids: CASSPGGRYNEQFF. CDR3 nucleotides: TGTGCCAGCAGTCCCGGGGGGCGCTACAATGAGCAGTTCTTC.